These 21 T cell receptor beta chains were sequenced from one sample in a study of immune evolution from preneoplasia to lung adenocarcinoma. Assay used: immunoSEQ multiplex PCR; TCRdb lists only in-frame clones, some missing. The sample has around 25,000 clones, about three quarters seen once. The sample consisted of FFPE invasive lung adenocarcinoma tissue. Receptor source: a person between 55 and 69 years old with invasive lung adenocarcinoma. Some clones in this sample may be carry-over from other donors' samples.

The chain carries TRBV7-2 and TRBJ2-2; 8 bases align to TRBD2. V lost 1 base and J lost 3; bases outside the gene matches: 10. Per the germline V gene, CDR1 is SGHTA and CDR2 is FQGNSA. The CDR3 runs to 18 residues. CDR3 DNA sequence: TGTGCCAGCAGCTTAGAAGGTAGCGGGACGACCTACACCGGGGAGCTGTTTTTT. Translating gives CASSLEGSGTTYTGELFF.

The chain has TRBV6-1 and TRBJ2-3; no clear D gene. Per germline, CDR1 MNHNS and CDR2 SASEGT. V was cut by 5 bases and J by 6 bases, with 12 bases left in between. The CDR3 is 13 amino acids. This CDR3 is CASSPQLGDTQYF. The DNA for the CDR3 is TGTGCCAGCAGTCCCCAGTTAGGGGATACGCAGTATTTT.

The gene calls are TRBV5-6 and TRBJ1-1; D unclear. Germline V gene data show CDR1 as SGHDT and CDR2 as YYEEEE. CDR3 length: 14 residues. The V end lost 3 bases, the J end lost 3 bases, and 12 bases lay between the germline ends. CDR3 bases: TGTGCCAGCAGCTCCCTGGGAGTCTACACTGAAGCTTTCTTT. This codes for CASSSLGVYTEAFF.

Only a few counts were recorded for this clone. The V gene is TRBV15, the J gene TRBJ2-5; no clear D gene. CDR3 length equals 15 residues. Germline lookup yields CDR1 LNHNV and CDR2 YYDKDF (reference sequence). V was pared by 0 bases and J by 2 bases, with 10 bases between. The DNA for the CDR3 is TGTGCCACCAGCAGAGATCTCGATATACAAGAGACCCAGTACTTC. This gives the protein CATSRDLDIQETQYF.

The chain recombines TRBV7-2 with TRBJ2-3, with D perhaps matching TRBD1 or TRBD2 (5 bases each). From germline, CDR1 is SGHTA and CDR2 FQGNSA. This CDR3 spans 14 amino acids. V was cut by 4 bases and J by 4 bases, with 12 bases left in between. CDR3 in amino acids: CASSSTLGADTQYF. The CDR3 nucleotides are TGTGCCAGCAGCTCCACACTAGGGGCAGATACGCAGTATTTT.

The chain combines TRBV28 with TRBJ1-4, with D hard to call. Germline values: CDR1 MDHEN, CDR2 SYDVKM. The CDR3 is 14 residues long. Trimming removed 6 bases from V and 8 bases from J, with 16 bases in between. In DNA form, the CDR3 reads TGTGCCAGCAGACGCGGGCAGACGGCGGAAAAACTGTTTTTT. The encoded protein is CASRRGQTAEKLFF.

The rearrangement joins TRBV19 to TRBJ1-5, with no clear D. V lost 5 bases and J lost 0, with 11 bases in between. This CDR3 comprises 15 residues. Germline V gene sequence: CDR1 LNHDA, CDR2 SQIVND (reference sequence). In nucleotides, the CDR3 is TGTGCCAGTAGTTTCGACATTGGTAGCAATCAGCCCCAGCATTTT. Its translation: CASSFDIGSNQPQHF. Based on the CDR3 plus reference TRBV19 and TRBJ1-5, the full variable domain is DGGITQSPKYLFRKEGQNVTLSCEQNLNHDAMYWYRQDPGQGLRLIYYSQIVNDFQKGDIAEGYSVSREKKESFPLTVTSAQKNPTAFYLCASSFDIGSNQPQHFGDGTRLSIL.

The chain has TRBV19 and TRBJ1-1; D gene ambiguous. Trimming removed 11 bases from V and 7 bases from J, with 8 bases in between. This CDR3 comprises 9 residues. CDR1 is LNHDA, CDR2 SQIVND, per germline (reference sequence). The CDR3 loop is CAHNGEAFF. The CDR3, as DNA: TGTGCCCACAATGGTGAAGCTTTCTTT.

The chain uses TRBV5-1 and TRBJ1-4; the D gene is possibly TRBD1 (5 bases). Germline values: CDR1 SGHRS, CDR2 YFSETQ. The CDR3 is made up of 16 amino acids. V shed 4 bases and J shed 5 bases, with 18 bases lying between them. CDR3 loop: CASSRGPVTENEKLFF. In nucleotides, the CDR3 is TGCGCCAGCAGCAGAGGACCCGTGACAGAAAATGAAAAACTGTTTTTT.

J is TRBJ1-4 and V is TRBV11-2; 11 nucleotides line up with TRBD1. Germline CDR1 reads SGHAT; CDR2 reads FQNNGV. J was trimmed by 3 bases and V by 5 bases; bases with no gene match: 8. This CDR3 region has 17 residues. DNA for the CDR3: TGTGCCAGCAGCCCAGCGGACAGGGGGCGGGCTAATGAAAAACTGTTTTTT. This gives the protein CASSPADRGRANEKLFF.

The chain employs TRBV28 and TRBJ1-1, with D possibly matching TRBD1 (5 bases). V lost 7 bases and J 5 bases, leaving 20 bases between the germline ends. The CDR3 is 15 residues long. CDR1 MDHEN and CDR2 SYDVKM come from the germline V gene. CDR3: CASTVVSGLRTEAFF. CDR3 nucleotides: TGTGCCAGCACTGTAGTCTCAGGGTTAAGGACTGAAGCTTTCTTT. The variable domain in full, completed from reference TRBV28 and TRBJ1-1, reads DVKVTQSSRYLVKRTGEKVFLECVQDMDHENMFWYRQDPGLGLRLIYFSYDVKMKEKGDIPEGYSVSREKKERFSLILESASTNQTSMYLCASTVVSGLRTEAFFGQGTRLTVV.

The chain is built from TRBV19 and TRBJ2-7; possible D gene TRBD2, 5 bases. This CDR3 is 12 amino acids long. V was cut by 8 bases and J by 3 bases, with 11 bases left in between. Germline V gives CDR1 LNHDA, CDR2 SQIVND (reference sequence). CDR3 protein: CASLGRGYEQYF. The CDR3 DNA reads TGTGCCAGTCTCGGTCGGGGCTACGAGCAGTACTTC.

There are a few counts of this clone. V and J are TRBV7-9 and TRBJ2-1; 16 bases match TRBD2. With 5 bases clipped from V and 0 bases from J, the junction kept 7 bases outside the gene matches. The CDR3 extends over 19 amino acids. Germline CDR1 reads SEHNR; CDR2 reads FQNEAQ (reference sequence). DNA of the CDR3: TGTGCCAGCAGCACGGGACTAGCGGGAGGGGGAAGCTCCTACAATGAGCAGTTCTTC. Translation: CASSTGLAGGGSSYNEQFF.

The chain's CDR3 is CASSKGVSRNNEQFF. The CDR3 nucleotides read TGTGCCAGCAGTAAAGGGGTGTCCCGAAACAATGAGCAGTTCTTC. The V gene is TRBV6-1, the J gene TRBJ2-1; possible D gene TRBD1, 5 bases. The CDR3 runs 15 residues. CDR1 is MNHNS and CDR2 is SASEGT in the germline V gene. Trimming removed 5 bases from V and 5 bases from J, with 16 bases in between.

The chain couples TRBV6-1 to TRBJ2-2; D remains unclear. V was cut by 8 bases and J by 1 base, with 11 bases left in between. Germline lookup yields CDR1 MNHNS and CDR2 SASEGT. CDR3 length: 14 residues. The CDR3 reads CASGVFRNTGELFF. DNA for the CDR3: TGTGCCAGCGGGGTTTTTCGGAACACCGGGGAGCTGTTTTTT.

This clone turned up a few times. The junction differs from germline at one of its ends, possibly a read error. This chain uses TRBV7-7 with TRBJ2-5; TRBD1 or TRBD2 may be the D gene (5 bases each). The germline gives CDR1 SSHAT, CDR2 FNYEAQ (reference sequence). The length of the CDR3 is 13 residues. The CDR3 DNA reads as TGTGCTAGCAGCCCGGGGCAGGGCGGGACCCAGTACTTC. As protein: CASSPGQGGTQYF.

This clone was seen only once. The DNA for the CDR3 is TGTGCCAGCAGCCTCGGGACTATGAACACCGGGGAGCTGTTTTTT. Its protein product is CASSLGTMNTGELFF. The genes are TRBV11-3 and TRBJ2-2; 7 bases are shared with TRBD2. Germline CDR1 and CDR2: SGHNT and YENEEA. CDR3 length: 15 residues. The ends lost 5 bases at V and 1 base at J; junction bases unmatched: 4. Filled out from reference TRBV11-3 and TRBJ2-2, the complete variable domain reads EAGVVQSPRYKIIEKKQPVAFWCNPISGHNTLYWYLQNLGQGPELLIRYENEEAVDDSQLPKDRFSAERLKGVDSTLKIQPAELGDSAVYLCASSLGTMNTGELFFGEGSRLTVL.

The chain links TRBV5-1 to TRBJ2-3; TRBD1 matches 11 bases. The CDR3 has 17 residues. Germline CDR1 is SGHRS and CDR2 is YFSETQ. Trimming took 0 bases from V and 5 from J; bases not matched to a gene: 8. In nucleotides, the CDR3 is TGCGCCAGCAGCTTGGGCCCAGGACAGGGGGCGGGAGATACGCAGTATTTT. Encoded protein: CASSLGPGQGAGDTQYF.

The gene calls are TRBV11-2 and TRBJ2-7; 7 bases map to TRBD2. Germline loops: CDR1 SGHAT, CDR2 FQNNGV. CDR3 size: 12 residues. V shed 3 bases, J shed 5 bases, and the junction held 1 base outside the gene matches. The CDR3 protein is CASSFAGDEQYF. CDR3 nucleotide sequence: TGTGCCAGCAGCTTCGCGGGGGACGAGCAGTACTTC.

V gene TRBV19 combines with J gene TRBJ2-4; D gene unclear. Germline CDR1 LNHDA, CDR2 SQIVND (reference sequence). The CDR3 has 13 residues. The V end was cut by 6 bases, the J end by 9 bases, with 15 bases between. For the CDR3, the DNA is TGTGCCAGTAGCCACCCCCCCGCCGCCATTCAGTACTTC. This gives the protein CASSHPPAAIQYF.

This chain uses TRBV4-2 with TRBJ2-3, with D perhaps TRBD2 (5 bases). The V end was cut by 1 base, the J end by 2 bases, with 13 bases between. CDR3 length equals 16 residues. Germline CDR1 is LGHNA and CDR2 is YNFKEQ. This CDR3 is CASSQVGIGDTDTQYF. CDR3 in DNA: TGTGCCAGCAGCCAAGTCGGGATTGGGGACACAGATACGCAGTATTTT.